The entry below describes one T cell receptor beta chain. No antigen is known for it. TCR beta sequences were obtained from blood CD8+ and CD4+ T cells. The CD8+ and CD4+ T cells were isolated magnetically using a negative isolation approach, whereas the TEMRA cells were enriched by FACS. V gave up 5 bases and J gave up 0 bases, with 14 bases separating them. The CDR3 has 16 residues. Germline CDR1 is SGHTA and CDR2 is FQGTGA. When the RNA was reverse transcribed, random hexamers were used with an input of 0.5 to 1 ug. Amplification of the TCR beta CDR3 was carried out by immunoSEQ multiplex PCR, which spanned a total of 54 Vbeta and 13 Jbeta segments. TCRdb recomputed calls from the immunoSEQ multiplex PCR reads with MiXCR, one row per CDR3 protein. The table lists about 120,000 distinct CDR3 sequences, 94% of them singletons, with 0.098% in the top ten. The entry originates in a study of CD8 T cells in Susac syndrome. Study observations and caveats: It was acknowledged in the study that the number of individuals who were included in its TCR sequencing and HLA analysis was relatively small.

The chain uses TRBV7-3 and TRBJ2-1; no clear D. The specimen sequenced was CD4+ T cells from PBMCs. The receptor comes from a human donor in good health. The CDR3 coding sequence is TGTGCCAGCAGCCAATTCCCGGGTACCTCCTACAATGAGCAGTTCTTC. Translating gives CASSQFPGTSYNEQFF.